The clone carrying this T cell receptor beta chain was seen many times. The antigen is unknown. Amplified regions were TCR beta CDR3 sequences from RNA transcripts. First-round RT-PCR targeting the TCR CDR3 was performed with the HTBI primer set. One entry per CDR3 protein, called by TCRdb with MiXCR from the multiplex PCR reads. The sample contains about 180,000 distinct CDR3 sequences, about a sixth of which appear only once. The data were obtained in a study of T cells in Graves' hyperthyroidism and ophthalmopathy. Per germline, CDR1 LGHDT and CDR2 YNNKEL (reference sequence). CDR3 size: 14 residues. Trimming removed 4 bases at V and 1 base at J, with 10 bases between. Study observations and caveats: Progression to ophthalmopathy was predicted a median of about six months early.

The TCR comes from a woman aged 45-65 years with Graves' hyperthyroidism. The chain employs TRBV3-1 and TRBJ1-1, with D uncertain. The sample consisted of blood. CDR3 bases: TGTGCCAGCAGCCCCCAACGGAAGAACACTGAAGCTTTCTTT. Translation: CASSPQRKNTEAFF.